This TCR beta chain appears in the sequencing data of a study of shared clonotypes between healthy human individuals. Overall study results and limits: Estimated clonotype richness was generally higher in naive than memory subsets.

Each sample came from a Caucasian adult donor living in Nashville, Tennessee. Note on this clone: What it binds is not known.

Trimming at V came to 4 bases and at J to 5 bases, leaving 12 bases not matched to a gene. Germline V gives CDR1 SGHRS, CDR2 YFSETQ. The CDR3 extends over 16 amino acids. Profiled with immunoSEQ multiplex PCR; TCRdb holds only in-frame clones, not every one. The profile shows approximately 2.3 million clones, over 90% of them singletons. V gene TRBV5-1 combines with J gene TRBJ2-5; TRBD2 aligns across 9 bases. Sequenced sample: naive CD4+ T cells from PBMCs. The subset: CD45RA+ positively selected. The origin of this receptor is a man between 18 and 35 years old in good health. Some clones in this sample may be carry-over from other donors' samples. In nucleotides, the CDR3 is TGCGCCAGCAGCCTTGGACTAGCGTCCCTGGGGGAGACCCAGTACTTC. Translating it yields CASSLGLASLGETQYF.